The following is a T cell receptor beta chain sequence with its context. Here immunoSEQ multiplex PCR was the method, and the copy in TCRdb shows in-frame clones only, minus some. The sample carries 250,000 to 300,000 clones, nearly 90% recorded once. This record belongs to a study of blood T cell repertoires in COVID-19. Study-level information: COVID-19 samples from acute and convalescent phases originated in the United States, Italy and Spain.

The ends were cut back, 7 bases at V and 1 base at J, with 12 bases in the middle. Germline V lookup: CDR1 SQVTM, CDR2 ANQGSEA. This CDR3 comprises 13 residues. The sample comprised peripheral blood. V is TRBV29-1 and J is TRBJ2-3, with TRBD2 as a possible D gene (6 bases). This TCR derives from a woman under 40 with acute or convalescent COVID-19. CDR3 sequence: CSGDWEGTDTQYF. The CDR3 region has the DNA TGCAGCGGGGACTGGGAGGGCACAGATACGCAGTATTTT.